Sequencing of this T cell receptor (beta chain) was carried out in a study of tumor-infiltrating lymphocytes in primary liver carcinoma. Regarding the study as a whole: A significantly higher top-250-clone fraction was recorded for tumors than for blood (p = 0.039). Since the samples were bulk and unsorted, the CD4+ and CD8+ repertoires were not compared.

Germline DNA was also extracted, and blood RNA derived from unsorted whole blood. A primer matching the constant region was used to make TCR beta cDNA from around 550 ng of total RNA. Slightly modified ARM-PCR with three nested multiplex PCR rounds yielded TCR beta libraries. It was with TRBV1-TRBV30 forward primers and a C-beta reverse primer that the first two PCR rounds were run, at approximately 10 cycles each. In TCRdb, the multiplex PCR reads were re-called with MiXCR into one record per CDR3 protein. The profile covers about 310,000 distinct CDR3 sequences, with about 60% appearing a single time and roughly 8.9% taken by the ten largest. The CDR3 runs to 14 residues. Germline V lookup: CDR1 MDHEN, CDR2 SYDVKM. This clonotype was seen only once. Its antigen is unknown. Germline is not matched at one junction end, which may reflect a read error.

The TCR originated in a man aged 40-49 years with primary liver carcinoma and hepatitis B virus infection. Sequencing was carried out using peripheral blood. This rearrangement joins TRBV28 to TRBJ2-7; D not certain. Written as DNA, the CDR3 is TGTTCCAGCAGTTTGGGTGGTAGCTCCTACGAGCAGTACTTC. Amino acids: CSSSLGGSSYEQYF.